This T cell receptor beta chain is drawn from a study of CD8 T cells in Susac syndrome. When the RNA was reverse transcribed, random hexamers were used with an input of 0.5 to 1 ug. TCRdb reprocessed the immunoSEQ multiplex PCR reads via MiXCR and lists one record per CDR3 protein. The table includes some 110,000 distinct CDR3 sequences, around 94% detected once. CDR1 is SGHNT and CDR2 is YYREEE in the germline V gene (reference sequence). Trimming took 0 bases from V and 7 from J; bases not matched to a gene: 5. The CDR3 is 16 amino acids. The sequence was obtained from a human donor with Susac syndrome. This chain uses TRBV5-4 with TRBJ2-1; 12 bases are shared with TRBD2. Sequences were obtained from CD8+ T cells from PBMCs. Here the CDR3 reads CASSLVRLAGVNEQFF. The CDR3 region has the DNA TGTGCCAGCAGCTTGGTGCGACTAGCGGGGGTTAATGAGCAGTTCTTC.